A single sample gave rise to the 25 T cell receptor beta chains below, sequenced in a study of T cells expressing NK-cell markers. TCRdb re-called the 5' RACE reads; every CDR3 protein appears as one record, without DNA. The sample table includes about 260,000 distinct CDR3 sequences. Specimen: blood T cells: a sorted CD56 or NKG2C T cell subset, CD4+ or CD8+ T cells, or bulk PBMC T cells (not recorded which). These receptor sequences come from a young man in good health.

The chain joins TRBV7-9 to TRBJ2-2; the D call from TCRdb, TRBD1, cannot be confirmed without DNA. In germline, CDR1 is SEHNR, CDR2 FQNEAQ (reference sequence). This CDR3 is built from 14 residues. The CDR3: CASSYRGDTGELFF.

The chain links TRBV27 to TRBJ2-1; TCRdb returns TRBD1, unconfirmable since there is no DNA. The CDR3 spans 15 residues. CDR1 is MNHEY, CDR2 SMNVEV, per germline (reference sequence). The CDR3 protein is CASSTGQSSYNEQFF.

J is TRBJ2-3 and V is TRBV10-3; the D call from TCRdb, TRBD2, cannot be confirmed without DNA. Germline lookup yields CDR1 ENHRY and CDR2 SYGVKD. This CDR3 comprises 14 residues. CDR3 amino acids: CAISDLLTTDTQYF.

This rearrangement joins TRBV2 to TRBJ2-5. Looked up from germline, CDR1 is SNHLY and CDR2 is FYNNEI. This CDR3 is built from 11 residues. CDR3 protein: CASSGEETQYF.

The V and J genes are TRBV6-5 and TRBJ2-1. The CDR3 runs 15 residues. The germline V gene encodes CDR1 MNHEY and CDR2 SVGAGI. The CDR3 sequence is CASSRTPSSYNEQFF.

This chain joins TRBV30 and TRBJ2-3; no DNA is available, so the TRBD2 call from TCRdb remains unchecked. Germline assignment: CDR1 GTSNPN and CDR2 SVGIG (reference sequence). The CDR3 runs 14 residues. CDR3 residues: CALGRERRTDTQYF.

The chain carries TRBV5-5 and TRBJ2-1; TCRdb names TRBD1, which stays unverified in the absence of DNA. Germline V gene data show CDR1 as SGHKS and CDR2 as YYEKEE (reference sequence). This CDR3 has 14 amino acids. Here the CDR3 reads CASHVEDRVFRKFF.

V usage is TRBV15 and J usage is TRBJ1-3; TCRdb selects TRBD1, and the lack of DNA leaves this call unchecked. Looked up from germline, CDR1 is LNHNV and CDR2 is YYDKDF (reference sequence). The CDR3 spans 16 residues. The CDR3 sequence is CATSRGGGQSGNTIYF. The full variable domain, with the rest looked up from reference TRBV15 and TRBJ1-3, is DAMVIQNPRYQVTQFGKPVTLSCSQTLNHNVMYWYQQKSSQAPKLLFHYYDKDFNNEADTPDNFQSRRPNTSFCFLDIRSPGLGDTAMYLCATSRGGGQSGNTIYFGEGSWLTVV.

The gene calls are TRBV29-1 and TRBJ2-7. CDR1 and CDR2 (germline): SQVTM, ANQGSEA. This CDR3 region has 14 residues. CDR3 sequence reads: CSVALQFSSYEQYF.

The CDR3 sequence: CASSLRLAGNEQFF. The chain uses TRBV7-8 and TRBJ2-1; TCRdb names TRBD2, which stays unverified in the absence of DNA. The CDR3 runs 14 residues. The V gene's germline CDR1 is SGHVS and CDR2 FQNEAQ.

The chain joins TRBV7-9 to TRBJ1-1. The CDR3 has 13 residues. Per the germline V gene, CDR1 is SEHNR and CDR2 is FQNEAQ (reference sequence). The CDR3 spells CASSLPFFTEAFF.

This sequence joins TRBV12-3 or TRBV12-4 and TRBJ1-2. There are 14 residues in the CDR3. This CDR3 reads CASSDSGGAGGYTF.

The chain joins TRBV5-6 to TRBJ1-2; TCRdb names TRBD1, which stays unverified in the absence of DNA. Germline V gene sequence: CDR1 SGHDT, CDR2 YYEEEE. The CDR3 is made up of 16 amino acids. This chain's CDR3 is CASSEGQGRFYYGYTF.

This rearrangement joins TRBV10-3 to TRBJ2-1; TCRdb names TRBD1, which stays unverified in the absence of DNA. This CDR3 spans 12 amino acids. Germline CDR1 is ENHRY and CDR2 is SYGVKD. This chain's CDR3 is CAIGRAYNEQFF.

V is TRBV14 and J is TRBJ2-3; TCRdb's assignment of TRBD2 cannot be checked, as there is no DNA. The CDR3 is made up of 14 amino acids. CDR1 is SGHDN and CDR2 is FVKESK in the germline V gene. CDR3 region: CASQLAGPADTQYF.

The chain has TRBV20-1 and TRBJ2-1; the D call of TRBD2 rests on TCRdb alone, since no DNA is present to check it. The V gene's germline CDR1 is DFQATT and CDR2 SNEGSKA (reference sequence). The CDR3 covers 17 residues. The CDR3 sequence is CSARDLAGGSSYNEQFF.

This chain uses TRBV6-2 or TRBV6-3 with TRBJ2-1; the TCRdb call, TRBD2, lacks DNA for checking. The CDR3 spans 14 residues. Germline lookup yields CDR1 MNHEY and CDR2 SVGEGT. CDR3 amino acids: CASSRSGAYNEQFF.

The V gene is TRBV21-1, the J gene TRBJ2-4; TCRdb's D call, TRBD1, is unchecked because there is no DNA. TRBV21-1 corresponds to a pseudogene. CDR3 length: 14 amino acids. CDR3 sequence reads: CASSKFPRELIQYF.

This rearrangement joins TRBV10-3 to TRBJ1-1; the D call of TRBD1 rests on TCRdb alone, since no DNA is present to check it. The CDR3 spans 12 residues. Looked up from germline, CDR1 is ENHRY and CDR2 is SYGVKD. CDR3 loop: CAISTGGTEAFF.

The CDR3 reads CSASAKGYEQYF. The chain joins TRBV20-1 to TRBJ2-7; as DNA is missing, the TRBD1 call by TCRdb cannot be tested. Germline lookup yields CDR1 DFQATT and CDR2 SNEGSKA (reference sequence). This CDR3 is built from 12 residues.

The chain recombines TRBV29-1 with TRBJ2-1; with no DNA, the TCRdb D assignment of TRBD2 cannot be verified. The CDR3 has 14 residues. Germline V lookup: CDR1 SQVTM, CDR2 ANQGSEA. CDR3 sequence reads: CSVEGALAYNEQFF.

The chain uses TRBV11-2 and TRBJ2-1; TCRdb selects TRBD2, and the lack of DNA leaves this call unchecked. Germline loops: CDR1 SGHAT, CDR2 FQNNGV. The CDR3 has 15 residues. CDR3 in amino acids: CASSGLAGFYNEQFF.

The chain's CDR3 is CASSLGGPRDTQYF. This sequence joins TRBV7-6 and TRBJ2-3; TCRdb lists TRBD2, though no DNA is available to test this call. Germline-derived CDR1 and CDR2 are SGHVS and FNYEAQ. The CDR3 length is 14 residues.

The V and J genes are TRBV6-5 and TRBJ1-4; TCRdb calls TRBD1, which cannot be checked without DNA. The CDR3 is 15 amino acids. Germline CDR1 MNHEY, CDR2 SVGAGI. The CDR3 protein is CASSYSDRGPEKLFF.

The chain carries TRBV7-9 and TRBJ1-5. The CDR3 has 13 amino acids. CDR1 is SEHNR, CDR2 FQNEAQ, per germline (reference sequence). This CDR3 is CASSFGDNQPQHF.